This T cell receptor (beta chain) derives from a study of CD8 T cells in ankylosing spondylitis. The study, taken as a whole, reports: Reportedly, matched ankylosing spondylitis synovial fluid was significantly enriched for disease-linked clones. Ankylosing spondylitis blood appeared to be characterized by a TCR beta motif of about eight highly homologous variants. Earlier authors reported some of these motif variants in reactive arthritis synovial fluid and blood.

Quantitative molecular-barcoded 5'-RACE generated the TCR beta libraries. Each CDR3 protein gets one entry after TCRdb re-called the 5' RACE reads with MiXCR. Among around 130,000 distinct CDR3 sequences listed, roughly 8.8% were seen once. This clonotype was counted many times. Its cognate antigen is unknown. The length of the CDR3 is 12 residues. The V end was cut by 8 bases, the J end by 4 bases, with 13 bases between. Per germline, CDR1 DFQATT and CDR2 SNEGSKA (reference sequence). The receptor was derived from a male donor with ankylosing spondylitis or in good health (not recorded which). The material sequenced was blood, either unsorted or a sorted T cell fraction (not recorded which). The chain uses TRBV20-1 and TRBJ2-3, with D tentatively TRBD2 (5 bases). The CDR3 nucleotides read TGCAGTACAGCTCTAGCATCAGATACGCAGTATTTT. It is translated as CSTALASDTQYF.